The TCR beta chain described here comes from a study of T cell responses to AZD1222 COVID-19 vaccine. Assay: immunoSEQ multiplex PCR; the TCRdb copy retains only in-frame clones and omits some. The sample holds 140,000 to 150,000 clones, roughly 90% seen once. This clone was counted only a few times. Its antigen is unidentified. Whole-study results and caveats: Donors skewed white British and female; clonal diversity was possibly underestimated. Baseline seropositives among AZD1222 recipients totaled only 5 to 7. When two AZD1222 doses had been given, Spike-specific TCR breadth and depth rose.

Trimming removed 6 bases from V and 10 bases from J, with 17 bases in between. The CDR3 is 13 residues long. The germline gives CDR1 SNHLY, CDR2 FYNNEI. The chain is built from TRBV2 and TRBJ2-3, with D perhaps TRBD1 or TRBD2 (5 bases each). Source: peripheral blood, taken 28 days after the second AZD1222 dose. This receptor was taken from an adult who received the AZD1222 COVID-19 vaccine. This CDR3 is CASSARGVVPQYF. CDR3 nucleotides: TGTGCCAGCAGCGCAAGAGGGGTTGTACCGCAGTATTTT.